These T cell receptor beta chains were read from a single sample in a study of metastatic and nonmetastatic thyroid tumors. From the PCR reads, TCRdb re-called clones with MiXCR. The sample consists of 15,000 to 20,000 clones, 33% of them appearing once. Sequenced sample: tumor tissue. The receptors come from a male donor with papillary thyroid cancer or a benign thyroid nodule (not recorded which). Some clones in this sample may be carry-over from other donors' samples. The CDR3 runs from the conserved cysteine through the conserved F or W. The order of the fields is V gene, D gene, clone size, J gene, CDR3 DNA, CDR3 protein. The D gene is left open where the match is weak. Clone size is not always given. Where it is, it says once, few, many or a class for expanded clones.

v_call: TRBV12-3/TRBV12-4; d_call: -; clone_size: few; j_call: TRBJ1-2; cdr3_nt: TGTGCCAGCAGTTTTAGTACAGGCTCTGGTGGCTACACCTTC; cdr3_aa: CASSFSTGSGGYTF
v_call: TRBV2; d_call: TRBD1; clone_size: -; j_call: TRBJ1-5; cdr3_nt: TGTGACAGCACCAGGACAGGGGTCTGCAATCAGCCCCAGCATTTT; cdr3_aa: CDSTRTGVCNQPQHF
v_call: TRBV6-1; d_call: -; clone_size: many; j_call: TRBJ1-1; cdr3_nt: TGTGCCAGCAGTACATTTCAGGGCACTGAAGCTTTCTTT; cdr3_aa: CASSTFQGTEAFF
v_call: TRBV11-3; d_call: TRBD1; clone_size: -; j_call: TRBJ2-7; cdr3_nt: TGTGCCAGCAGACAACAGACAGGGAGTGACGAGCAGTACTTC; cdr3_aa: CASRQQTGSDEQYF
v_call: TRBV20-1; d_call: -; clone_size: -; j_call: TRBJ1-5; cdr3_nt: TGCAGTGCTAGTGGGGTTTTTGCGCCAGGGAATCAGCCCCAGCATTTT; cdr3_aa: CSASGVFAPGNQPQHF
v_call: TRBV18; d_call: TRBD1; clone_size: -; j_call: TRBJ1-5; cdr3_nt: TGTGCCAGCTCACTTCCCGGGGAGACAGGGAGTCAGCCCCAGCATTTT; cdr3_aa: CASSLPGETGSQPQHF
v_call: TRBV6-1; d_call: TRBD1; clone_size: many; j_call: TRBJ2-7; cdr3_nt: TGTGCCAGCAGTCGACAGGGGGCCAGCTCCTACGAGCAGTACTTC; cdr3_aa: CASSRQGASSYEQYF
v_call: TRBV3-1; d_call: -; clone_size: many; j_call: TRBJ1-3; cdr3_nt: TGTGCCAGCAGCCAAGGGGGATCTGGAAACACCATATATTTT; cdr3_aa: CASSQGGSGNTIYF
v_call: TRBV12-3/TRBV12-4; d_call: -; clone_size: -; j_call: TRBJ2-7; cdr3_nt: TGTGCCAGCAGCTACGTGGTCTACGAGCAGTACTTC; cdr3_aa: CASSYVVYEQYF
v_call: TRBV6-1; d_call: -; clone_size: -; j_call: TRBJ1-1; cdr3_nt: TGTGCCAGCAGTGAAGCGGATAGCACTGAAGCTTTCTTT; cdr3_aa: CASSEADSTEAFF
v_call: TRBV12-3/TRBV12-4; d_call: TRBD2; clone_size: many; j_call: TRBJ2-1; cdr3_nt: TGTGCCAGCAGTTTAGCGCAAGCGGGAGGGCCTAAGTGGCTCTTC; cdr3_aa: CASSLAQAGGPKWLF
v_call: TRBV27; d_call: TRBD1; clone_size: few; j_call: TRBJ2-7; cdr3_nt: TGTGCCAGCAGACAAGGACAGGGCCGATACTACGAGCAGTACTTC; cdr3_aa: CASRQGQGRYYEQYF
v_call: TRBV11-1; d_call: -; clone_size: -; j_call: TRBJ2-2; cdr3_nt: TGTGCCAGCAGCTTAGAGAACACCGGGGAGCTGTTTTTT; cdr3_aa: CASSLENTGELFF
v_call: TRBV5-1; d_call: -; clone_size: -; j_call: TRBJ2-2; cdr3_nt: TGCGCCAGCAGCCTATGGACGGCTTCGAACACCGGGGAGCTGTTTTTT; cdr3_aa: CASSLWTASNTGELFF
v_call: TRBV19; d_call: -; clone_size: -; j_call: TRBJ2-3; cdr3_nt: TGTGGCAGTAAGGTCGGAGATTTTAGCAGATATACGCAGTATTTT; cdr3_aa: CGSKVGDFSRYTQYF
v_call: TRBV20-1; d_call: -; clone_size: medium-sized; j_call: TRBJ1-2; cdr3_nt: TGCAGTGCTGGTCCCAGAGATAACTATGGCTACACCTTC; cdr3_aa: CSAGPRDNYGYTF
v_call: TRBV30; d_call: -; clone_size: -; j_call: TRBJ2-7; cdr3_nt: TGTGCCTGGCGGTCCCCAGCTGTGGCGTACGAGCAGTACTTC; cdr3_aa: CAWRSPAVAYEQYF
v_call: TRBV6-1; d_call: TRBD2; clone_size: many; j_call: TRBJ2-2; cdr3_nt: TGTGCCAGCAGAACACCCCGGGGGGGCGGGACCGGGGAGCTGTTTTTT; cdr3_aa: CASRTPRGGGTGELFF
v_call: TRBV12-3/TRBV12-4; d_call: -; clone_size: many; j_call: TRBJ1-1; cdr3_nt: TGTGCCAGCAGTTTATACAGAATGAACACTGAAGCTTTCTTT; cdr3_aa: CASSLYRMNTEAFF
v_call: TRBV19; d_call: TRBD1; clone_size: -; j_call: TRBJ1-5; cdr3_nt: TGTGCCAGTAGTATATATGCAGGGGGCACTCAGCCCCAGCATTTT; cdr3_aa: CASSIYAGGTQPQHF
v_call: TRBV20-1; d_call: TRBD2; clone_size: -; j_call: TRBJ2-7; cdr3_nt: TGCAGTGCTAGGTTTAGCGGGAACCCCTCCTACGAGCAGTACTTC; cdr3_aa: CSARFSGNPSYEQYF
v_call: TRBV6-2/TRBV6-3; d_call: -; clone_size: -; j_call: TRBJ1-5; cdr3_nt: TGTGCCAGCGGCTTCAGTCAACCTCAGCCCCAGCATTTT; cdr3_aa: CASGFSQPQPQHF
v_call: TRBV6-1; d_call: TRBD1; clone_size: -; j_call: TRBJ2-7; cdr3_nt: TGTGCCAGCAGTGGGGACAGGTCCTCCTACGAGCAGTACTTC; cdr3_aa: CASSGDRSSYEQYF
v_call: TRBV19; d_call: TRBD2; clone_size: -; j_call: TRBJ2-5; cdr3_nt: TGTGCCAGTAGTATAGAATCTAGCGGGAGTGGAGAGACCCAGTACTTC; cdr3_aa: CASSIESSGSGETQYF
v_call: TRBV20-1; d_call: TRBD1; clone_size: -; j_call: TRBJ2-1; cdr3_nt: TGCAGTGCTAGAGATCCGGGACAGGGAAATGAGCAGTTCTTC; cdr3_aa: CSARDPGQGNEQFF
v_call: TRBV11-2; d_call: -; clone_size: -; j_call: TRBJ2-1; cdr3_nt: TGTGCCAGCAGCTCCCCCGCGGGGGCGGAGACCTACAATGAGCAGTTCTTC; cdr3_aa: CASSSPAGAETYNEQFF
v_call: TRBV28; d_call: TRBD1; clone_size: -; j_call: TRBJ1-3; cdr3_nt: TGTGCCAGCAGTCCTGGGACAGGAACCCTTAACACCATATATTTT; cdr3_aa: CASSPGTGTLNTIYF
v_call: TRBV5-1; d_call: -; clone_size: few; j_call: TRBJ2-2; cdr3_nt: TGCGCCAGCAGCTTGGCCGGGGATTCAGGGGAGCTGTTTTTT; cdr3_aa: CASSLAGDSGELFF
v_call: TRBV3-1; d_call: TRBD1; clone_size: many; j_call: TRBJ2-7; cdr3_nt: TGTGCCAGCAGCTTGGGACAGGGATCCTACGAGCAGTACTTC; cdr3_aa: CASSLGQGSYEQYF
v_call: TRBV5-1; d_call: TRBD1; clone_size: many; j_call: TRBJ1-3; cdr3_nt: TGCGCCAGCAGCTTGGGCAGGGGGCGCAACAGCTCTGGAAACACCATATATTTT; cdr3_aa: CASSLGRGRNSSGNTIYF
v_call: TRBV6-4; d_call: TRBD2; clone_size: many; j_call: TRBJ2-3; cdr3_nt: TGTGCCAGCAGTGACAGCGGGGGCGCAGATACGCAGTATTTT; cdr3_aa: CASSDSGGADTQYF
v_call: TRBV2; d_call: TRBD2; clone_size: many; j_call: TRBJ2-7; cdr3_nt: TGTGCCAGCAGTGGGACTAGCGGGAAATCCCACTCCTACGAGCAGTACTTC; cdr3_aa: CASSGTSGKSHSYEQYF
v_call: TRBV12-3/TRBV12-4; d_call: -; clone_size: many; j_call: TRBJ1-6; cdr3_nt: TGTGCCAGCAGTGCCCGGGCTTCACCCCTCCACTTT; cdr3_aa: CASSARASPLHF
v_call: TRBV20-1; d_call: -; clone_size: -; j_call: TRBJ2-5; cdr3_nt: TGCAGTGCTAGATCCTGGGGGGCCATTGAGTCCCAGTACTTC; cdr3_aa: CSARSWGAIESQYF
v_call: TRBV2; d_call: TRBD1; clone_size: -; j_call: TRBJ1-1; cdr3_nt: TGTGCCAGCAGGGGAGGGACAGGGAACACTGAAGCTTTCTTT; cdr3_aa: CASRGGTGNTEAFF
v_call: TRBV7-2; d_call: -; clone_size: -; j_call: TRBJ2-7; cdr3_nt: TGTGCCAGCAGCCCGGCCCACACGGCCTACGAGCAGTACTTC; cdr3_aa: CASSPAHTAYEQYF
v_call: TRBV19; d_call: TRBD1; clone_size: few; j_call: TRBJ1-1; cdr3_nt: TGTGCCAGTAGCACACAGGGGGCTGGGACTGAAGCTTTCTTT; cdr3_aa: CASSTQGAGTEAFF
v_call: TRBV11-3; d_call: -; clone_size: -; j_call: TRBJ1-6; cdr3_nt: TGTGCCAGCAGCTTAAGTGCTACAGGCTCACCCCTCCAGTTT; cdr3_aa: CASSLSATGSPLQF
v_call: TRBV11-2; d_call: TRBD2; clone_size: -; j_call: TRBJ2-2; cdr3_nt: TGTGCCAGCAGCCGAATGTTGATCGCGGGGGGGCGCGGCACCGGGGAGCTGTTTTTT; cdr3_aa: CASSRMLIAGGRGTGELFF
v_call: TRBV19; d_call: -; clone_size: -; j_call: TRBJ1-2; cdr3_nt: TGTGCCAGTACTATATGGGCCGGCCTAGGGCAGGGGCACTATGGCTACACCTTC; cdr3_aa: CASTIWAGLGQGHYGYTF
v_call: TRBV20-1; d_call: -; clone_size: many; j_call: TRBJ2-1; cdr3_nt: TGCAGTGCCCCCCGCGGCGGTAGCTCCTACAATGAGCAGTTCTTC; cdr3_aa: CSAPRGGSSYNEQFF
v_call: TRBV2; d_call: TRBD2; clone_size: medium-sized; j_call: TRBJ2-7; cdr3_nt: TGTGCCAGCAGTAGCGGGATAGACGAGCAGTACTTC; cdr3_aa: CASSSGIDEQYF
v_call: TRBV12-3/TRBV12-4; d_call: TRBD2; clone_size: -; j_call: TRBJ2-7; cdr3_nt: TGTGCCAGCAGTTTGTTAGCGGGAGGGCCGAACGAGCAGTACTTC; cdr3_aa: CASSLLAGGPNEQYF
v_call: TRBV7-8; d_call: -; clone_size: medium-sized; j_call: TRBJ2-2; cdr3_nt: TGTGCCAGCAGCCCCGGAGGCGACCCCGCGAACACCGGGGAGCTGTTTTTT; cdr3_aa: CASSPGGDPANTGELFF
v_call: TRBV3-1; d_call: -; clone_size: many; j_call: TRBJ1-4; cdr3_nt: TGTGCCAGCAGCCCCGGACTAAATGAAAAACTGTTTTTT; cdr3_aa: CASSPGLNEKLFF
v_call: TRBV19; d_call: -; clone_size: medium-sized; j_call: TRBJ1-5; cdr3_nt: TGTGCCAGTAGTCCAGGACCAAGGAGCAATCAGCCCCAGCATTTT; cdr3_aa: CASSPGPRSNQPQHF
v_call: TRBV11-2; d_call: TRBD1; clone_size: -; j_call: TRBJ2-1; cdr3_nt: TGTGCCAGCAGCTTCTCCAGGGGGCGCTTCGGTGAGCAGTTCTTC; cdr3_aa: CASSFSRGRFGEQFF
v_call: TRBV20-1; d_call: -; clone_size: -; j_call: TRBJ2-7; cdr3_nt: TGCAGTGTCCCCCCGACATCTGCCTACGAGCAGTACTTC; cdr3_aa: CSVPPTSAYEQYF
v_call: TRBV2; d_call: TRBD2; clone_size: -; j_call: TRBJ2-7; cdr3_nt: TGTGCCAGCAGGGCAGGACTAGACCGATACGAGCAGTACTTC; cdr3_aa: CASRAGLDRYEQYF
v_call: TRBV20-1; d_call: TRBD2; clone_size: once; j_call: TRBJ2-7; cdr3_nt: TGCAGTGCTAGAGATAGGAGCGGGAGCCTCTACGAGCAGTACTTC; cdr3_aa: CSARDRSGSLYEQYF
v_call: TRBV28; d_call: TRBD2; clone_size: -; j_call: TRBJ2-7; cdr3_nt: TGTGCCAGCAGTTCGGGTACTAGCGGGAGCTCCAACGAGCAGTACTTC; cdr3_aa: CASSSGTSGSSNEQYF
v_call: TRBV6-1; d_call: TRBD1; clone_size: few; j_call: TRBJ2-7; cdr3_nt: TGTGCCAGCATAGACAGGGGGTTTTACGAGCAGTACTTC; cdr3_aa: CASIDRGFYEQYF
v_call: TRBV10-2; d_call: TRBD2; clone_size: many; j_call: TRBJ2-3; cdr3_nt: TGCGCCAGCAGTGAGAAGGGAGGGAGCACAGATACGCAGTATTTT; cdr3_aa: CASSEKGGSTDTQYF
v_call: TRBV20-1; d_call: TRBD2; clone_size: -; j_call: TRBJ2-7; cdr3_nt: TGTAGTGCTAGAGACAATCGAGCGGGAGGCACCTACGAGCAGTACTTC; cdr3_aa: CSARDNRAGGTYEQYF
v_call: TRBV2; d_call: TRBD1; clone_size: large; j_call: TRBJ2-7; cdr3_nt: TGTGCCAGCAGTACCCAGGGGGCTGGAGAGCAGTACTTC; cdr3_aa: CASSTQGAGEQYF